The TCR beta chain described here comes from a study of post-analysis software for immune sequencing data. Study overall: Clinical courses comprised relapsing-remitting, secondary progressive and progressive-relapsing multiple sclerosis.

Study-level results: Multiple sclerosis patients had significantly lower normalized Chao1 diversity than controls. There were a handful of TRBV segments more frequent in patients than controls, and TRBV5-6, TRBV5-1 and TRBV20-1 were among them.

Prepared libraries of TCR beta cDNA carried unique molecular identifiers. Each batch of roughly 1 to 10 million T cells produced around 460,000 cDNA molecules. MiXCR was run by TCRdb on the PCR reads, yielding one entry per CDR3 protein. The sample yields 650,000 to 900,000 distinct CDR3 sequences, roughly 46% seen once. This clonotype appeared a few times. Its antigen is currently unknown. With 5 bases removed from V and 4 bases from J, the gap between germline ends came to 17 bases. This CDR3 has 14 amino acids. CDR1 and CDR2 from the germline V gene are SQVTM and ANQGSEA. V is TRBV29-1 and J is TRBJ2-5; unclear D gene. The specimen was blood. The source of this sequence is a girl aged 10 to 17 with multiple sclerosis. CDR3 sequence reads: CSVTHMGLGETQYF. The CDR3 coding sequence is TGCAGCGTTACCCACATGGGGTTGGGAGAGACCCAGTACTTC.